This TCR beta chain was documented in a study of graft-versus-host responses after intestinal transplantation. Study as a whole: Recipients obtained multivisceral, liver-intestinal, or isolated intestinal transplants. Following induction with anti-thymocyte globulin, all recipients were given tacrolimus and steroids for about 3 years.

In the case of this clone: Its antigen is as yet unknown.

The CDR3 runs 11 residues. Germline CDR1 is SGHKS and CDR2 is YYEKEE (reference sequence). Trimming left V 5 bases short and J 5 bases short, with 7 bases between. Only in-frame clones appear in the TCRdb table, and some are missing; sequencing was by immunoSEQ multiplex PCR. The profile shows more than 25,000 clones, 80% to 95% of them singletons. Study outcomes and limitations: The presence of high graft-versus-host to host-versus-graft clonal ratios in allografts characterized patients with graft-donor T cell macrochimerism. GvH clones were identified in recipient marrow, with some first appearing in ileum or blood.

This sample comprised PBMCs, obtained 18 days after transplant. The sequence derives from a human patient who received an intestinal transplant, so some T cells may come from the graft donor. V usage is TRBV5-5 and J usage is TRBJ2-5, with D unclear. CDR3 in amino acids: CASRGSETQYF. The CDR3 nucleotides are TGTGCCAGCAGAGGGTCCGAGACCCAGTACTTC.